The 17 T cell receptor beta chains listed next were all sequenced from one sample in a study of blood T cell repertoires in COVID-19. Sequencing used immunoSEQ multiplex PCR; TCRdb keeps in-frame clones, though not all of them. The sample lists roughly 430,000 clones; about 88% were seen once. The specimen was PBMCs or T cells enriched from blood (not recorded which). The receptors stem from a young woman who had been exposed to COVID-19.

The chain joins TRBV21-1 to TRBJ2-2; the D call of TRBD1 is as the table states it, not checked on the DNA. TRBV21-1 is deemed a pseudogene. The CDR3 has 17 residues. For the CDR3, the DNA is TGTGCCAGCAGCAATAACAGGGTAGGAGCGAACACCGGGGAGCTGTTTTTT. This translates into CASSNNRVGANTGELFF.

The chain links TRBV18 to TRBJ1-5; D unresolved. Trimming took off 0 bases at V and 0 bases at J, with 12 bases between the two ends. Germline V gene data show CDR1 as KGHSH and CDR2 as LQKENI. The CDR3 extends over 17 amino acids. In DNA, the CDR3 is TGTGCCAGCTCACCACCCATCGGGGAGGGTAGCAATCAGCCCCAGCATTTT. This codes for CASSPPIGEGSNQPQHF.

This chain connects TRBV7-3 to TRBJ2-1; D possibly corresponds to TRBD2 (6 bases). This CDR3 is built from 15 residues. Between the trimmed V and J ends, which lost 7 bases and 4 bases, there was a span of 17 bases. Germline V gene data show CDR1 as SGHTA and CDR2 as FQGTGA. In DNA form, the CDR3 reads TGTGCCAGCAACACAGCGAGCGGGCTTTACAATGAGCAGTTCTTC. Its protein is CASNTASGLYNEQFF. Combining the CDR3 with reference TRBV7-3 and TRBJ2-1 gives the whole variable domain GAGVSQTPSNKVTEKGKYVELRCDPISGHTALYWYRQSLGQGPEFLIYFQGTGAADDSGLPNDRFFAVRPEGSVSTLKIQRTERGDSAVYLCASNTASGLYNEQFFGPGTRLTVL.

This clone was detected once. The CDR3 DNA is TGTGCCAGCAGCCGAGAAGAGATACCAGGGGGCTCCTACAATGAGCAGTTCTTC. Amino acid sequence: CASSREEIPGGSYNEQFF. The V call is TRBV4-2, the J call TRBJ2-1; 7 nucleotides agree with TRBD1. This CDR3 has 18 residues. Germline V gives CDR1 LGHNA, CDR2 YNFKEQ. The V and J ends lost 4 bases and 0 bases, in that order; junction bases with no gene match: 12.

The chain is built from TRBV7-9 and TRBJ2-5; D is unclear. The CDR3 spans 11 residues. Trimming pared 3 bases from V and 5 bases from J, leaving 4 bases between. Germline loops: CDR1 SEHNR, CDR2 FQNEAQ (reference sequence). The CDR3, as DNA: TGTGCCAGCAGCTTTAGTGAGACCCAGTACTTC. Translating it yields CASSFSETQYF.

The rearrangement uses TRBV5-8 and TRBJ1-1, with 7 bases fitting TRBD1. With V trimmed by 7 bases and J by 1 base, 4 bases remained unmatched. Germline V lookup: CDR1 SGHTS, CDR2 YDEGEE. The CDR3 sequence is 13 residues long. CDR3 DNA sequence: TGTGCCAGCTCAGGGGGGTGGAACACTGAAGCTTTCTTT. Amino acid sequence: CASSGGWNTEAFF. Together with reference TRBV5-8 and TRBJ1-1, the CDR3 gives the full variable domain: EAGVTQSPTHLIKTRGQQATLRCSPISGHTSVYWYQQALGLGLQFLLWYDEGEERNRGNFPPRFSGRQFPNYSSELNVNALELEDSALYLCASSGGWNTEAFFGQGTRLTVV.

The chain joins TRBV28 to TRBJ1-5; D gene unclear. Germline V gives CDR1 MDHEN, CDR2 SYDVKM. Trimming removed 6 bases at V and 11 bases at J, with 8 bases between. The CDR3 runs 10 residues. The CDR3 sequence: CASRKSAQHF. Here the CDR3 DNA reads TGTGCCAGCAGGAAGTCAGCCCAGCATTTT.

V and J are TRBV29-1 and TRBJ1-1, with D tentatively TRBD1 (5 bases). V lost 5 bases to trimming and J lost 5 bases, with 15 bases between them. Germline lookup yields CDR1 SQVTM and CDR2 ANQGSEA. This CDR3 spans 13 amino acids. Written as DNA, the CDR3 is TGCAGCGTTCACAAACCGGGGGGGACTGAAGCTTTCTTT. It encodes CSVHKPGGTEAFF.

The rearrangement links TRBV7-9 to TRBJ2-7, with 7 nucleotides matching TRBD1. J lost 2 bases, V lost 0 bases, and 7 bases had no gene match. CDR1 SEHNR and CDR2 FQNEAQ come from the germline V gene (reference sequence). The length of the CDR3 is 16 residues. CDR3 protein: CASSLAWTGITYEQYF. The CDR3 DNA sequence: TGTGCCAGCAGCTTAGCGTGGACAGGCATAACCTACGAGCAGTACTTC. Using reference TRBV7-9 and TRBJ2-7 for the parts outside the CDR3, the full variable domain is DTGVSQNPRHKITKRGQNVTFRCDPISEHNRLYWYRQTLGQGPEFLTYFQNEAQLEKSRLLSDRFSAERPKGSFSTLEIQRTEQGDSAMYLCASSLAWTGITYEQYFGPGTRLTVT.

This clone was detected only a few times. The rearrangement links TRBV11-2 to TRBJ1-1; TRBD1 aligns across 8 bases. Losses at the gene ends were 3 bases for V and 1 base for J; bases not matched to a gene: 4. The CDR3 covers 15 residues. Germline CDR1 and CDR2: SGHAT and FQNNGV. This CDR3 is CASSFTGTGNTEAFF. The CDR3, as DNA: TGTGCCAGCAGCTTCACCGGGACAGGGAACACTGAAGCTTTCTTT.

The genes are TRBV4-1 and TRBJ2-7; the D gene is possibly TRBD1 (6 bases). Germline-derived CDR1 and CDR2 are MGHRA and YSYEKL. The germline V and J ends were trimmed by 4 bases and 6 bases, with 16 bases remaining between them. The CDR3 is made up of 14 amino acids. CDR3 DNA sequence: TGCGCCAGCAGCCCCCCTACAGGGTTGGGCGAGCAGTACTTC. This translates into CASSPPTGLGEQYF.

The chain employs TRBV5-1 and TRBJ1-1; D may be TRBD1 (6 bases). The CDR3 loop spans 12 amino acids. The germline V gene has CDR1 SGHRS and CDR2 YFSETQ. V was shortened by 1 base and J by 10 bases, with 11 bases between the two germline ends. CDR3 loop: CASSLSGESAFF. In DNA form, the CDR3 reads TGCGCCAGCAGCTTGTCAGGGGAATCAGCTTTCTTT.

The J gene is TRBJ2-7, the V gene TRBV28, with D maybe TRBD1 (5 bases). This CDR3 comprises 14 residues. In germline, CDR1 is MDHEN, CDR2 SYDVKM. Trimming removed 2 bases from V and 2 bases from J, with 10 bases in between. CDR3 bases: TGTGCCAGCAGTTTAAGCGACAGCCCCTACGAGCAGTACTTC. It is translated as CASSLSDSPYEQYF.

V and J are TRBV10-3 and TRBJ2-7; D unresolved. The germline CDR1 and CDR2 sequences are ENHRY and SYGVKD. The CDR3 loop spans 13 amino acids. Trimming removed 0 bases at V and 3 bases at J, with 6 bases between. CDR3: CAISESPVYEQYF. In DNA, the CDR3 is TGTGCCATCAGTGAGTCTCCGGTCTACGAGCAGTACTTC.

The V and J genes are TRBV5-1 and TRBJ2-5, with TRBD2 as a possible D gene (5 bases). The V gene lost 5 bases and the J gene lost 2 bases, with 10 bases spanning the gap. The CDR3 contains 13 residues. Germline values: CDR1 SGHRS, CDR2 YFSETQ. The CDR3 here is CASRSGIQETQYF. The CDR3, as DNA: TGCGCCAGCAGGTCCGGGATTCAAGAGACCCAGTACTTC.

The V and J genes are TRBV13 and TRBJ1-2; D is possibly TRBD1 (5 bases). The CDR3 is made up of 14 amino acids. V was cut by 3 bases and J by 0 bases, with 8 bases left in between. Germline V gene sequence: CDR1 PRHDT, CDR2 FYEKMQ (reference sequence). CDR3 in amino acids: CASSLTDSNYGYTF. In DNA form, the CDR3 reads TGTGCCAGCAGCTTGACAGACTCTAACTATGGCTACACCTTC.

The sample holds one count of this clone. This chain joins TRBV18 and TRBJ2-1, with no clear D. This CDR3 comprises 12 residues. Between the trimmed V and J ends, which lost 6 bases and 8 bases, there was a span of 11 bases. Germline CDR1 and CDR2: KGHSH and LQKENI. CDR3 loop: CASSPYADEQFF. The CDR3 region has the DNA TGTGCCAGCTCTCCTTATGCGGATGAGCAGTTCTTC.